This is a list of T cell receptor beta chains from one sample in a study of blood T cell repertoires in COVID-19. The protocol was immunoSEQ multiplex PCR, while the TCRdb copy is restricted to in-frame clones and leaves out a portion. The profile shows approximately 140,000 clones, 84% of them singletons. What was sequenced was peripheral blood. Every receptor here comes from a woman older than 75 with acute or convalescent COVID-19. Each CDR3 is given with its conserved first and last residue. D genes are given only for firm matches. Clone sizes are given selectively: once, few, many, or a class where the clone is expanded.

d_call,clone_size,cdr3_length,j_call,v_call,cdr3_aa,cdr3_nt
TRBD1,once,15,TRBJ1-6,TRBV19,CASRGTGWDNSPLHF,TGTGCCAGTAGAGGGACAGGGTGGGATAATTCACCCCTCCACTTT
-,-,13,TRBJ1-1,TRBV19,CASHGQGGTEAFF,TGTGCCTCGCATGGGCAGGGAGGTACTGAAGCTTTCTTT
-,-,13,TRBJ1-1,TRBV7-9,CASRAGAVTEAFF,TGTGCCAGCAGGGCAGGGGCGGTCACTGAAGCTTTCTTT
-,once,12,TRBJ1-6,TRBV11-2,CASSLVRSPLHF,TGTGCCAGCAGCTTAGTTCGTTCACCCCTCCACTTT
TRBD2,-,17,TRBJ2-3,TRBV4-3,CASSQDGIAGGVDTQYF,TGCGCCAGCAGCCAAGATGGAATAGCGGGAGGTGTGGATACGCAGTATTTT
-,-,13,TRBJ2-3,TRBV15,CATSSLGVDTQYF,TGTGCCACCAGCAGCCTAGGTGTTGATACGCAGTATTTT
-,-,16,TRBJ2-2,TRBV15,CATSRAVTGNTGELFF,TGTGCCACCAGCAGAGCAGTGACAGGGAACACCGGGGAGCTGTTTTTT
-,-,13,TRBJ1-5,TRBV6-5,CASTPTGSGPQHF,TGTGCCAGCACCCCGACAGGTTCTGGGCCCCAGCATTTT
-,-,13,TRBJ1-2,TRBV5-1,CASSFRSNYGYTF,TGCGCCAGCAGCTTCCGGTCTAACTATGGCTACACCTTC
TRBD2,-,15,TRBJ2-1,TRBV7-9,CASSPGVAGHNEQFF,TGTGCCAGCAGCCCCGGGGTAGCGGGACACAATGAGCAGTTCTTC
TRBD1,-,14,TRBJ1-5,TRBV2,CASRGTVSNQPQHF,TGTGCCAGCAGGGGGACAGTTAGCAATCAGCCCCAGCATTTT
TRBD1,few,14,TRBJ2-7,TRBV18,CASSATQGDYEQYF,TGTGCCAGCTCGGCGACACAGGGGGACTACGAGCAGTACTTC
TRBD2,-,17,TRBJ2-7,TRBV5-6,CASSRGLAGGPWYEQYF,TGTGCCAGCAGCAGAGGACTAGCGGGAGGGCCTTGGTACGAGCAGTACTTC
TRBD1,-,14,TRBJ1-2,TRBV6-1,CASSDRDRGSGYTF,TGTGCCAGCAGTGACCGGGACAGGGGGTCCGGCTACACCTTC